These T cell receptor beta chains were read from a single sample in a study of T cells expressing NK-cell markers. Each CDR3 protein gets one entry in TCRdb, which reprocessed the 5' RACE reads and gives no DNA. Its clone listing holds 150,000 to 160,000 distinct CDR3 sequences. The material sequenced was blood T cells: a sorted CD56 or NKG2C T cell subset, CD4+ or CD8+ T cells, or bulk PBMC T cells (not recorded which). These receptor sequences come from a woman between 45 and 60 years old in good health. The CDR3 runs from the conserved cysteine through the conserved F or W.

J,V,CDR3
TRBJ2-1,TRBV12-3/TRBV12-4,CASNLQGIGSYNEQFF
TRBJ1-4,TRBV19,CASSIWTGTNEKLFF
TRBJ2-3,TRBV25-1,CASSWGYTDTQYF
TRBJ2-2,TRBV7-9,CASSDTSGSPTGELFF
TRBJ2-7,TRBV3-1,CASSQDHGHEQYF
TRBJ1-5,TRBV4-1,CASSQDEDVGVGQPQHF
TRBJ1-1,TRBV11-2,CASSPVPETEAFF
TRBJ2-1,TRBV29-1,CSVVEGNSYNEQFF
TRBJ2-2,TRBV6-5,CASSQSGNTGELFF
TRBJ2-1,TRBV28,CASKLGESYNEQFF
TRBJ2-6,TRBV24-1,CATSDTIGNVLTF
TRBJ2-3,TRBV7-9,CASSLTIPEQYF
TRBJ2-3,TRBV30,CAWGADSTDTQYF
TRBJ2-1,TRBV20-1,CSARGSGGDEQFF
TRBJ2-1,TRBV20-1,CSAGGTGFYNEQFF
TRBJ2-3,TRBV29-1,CSVAQGNLRDTQYF
TRBJ2-3,TRBV11-2,CASSLKLAGIADTQYF
TRBJ1-4,TRBV20-1,CSAFEPGQGHEKLFF
TRBJ2-7,TRBV5-1,CASSLGDRNHEQYF
TRBJ1-5,TRBV14,CASSHTGYNQPQHF
TRBJ2-3,TRBV7-8,CASSPGTGNTDTQYF
TRBJ2-3,TRBV29-1,CSVWGEGTDTQYF